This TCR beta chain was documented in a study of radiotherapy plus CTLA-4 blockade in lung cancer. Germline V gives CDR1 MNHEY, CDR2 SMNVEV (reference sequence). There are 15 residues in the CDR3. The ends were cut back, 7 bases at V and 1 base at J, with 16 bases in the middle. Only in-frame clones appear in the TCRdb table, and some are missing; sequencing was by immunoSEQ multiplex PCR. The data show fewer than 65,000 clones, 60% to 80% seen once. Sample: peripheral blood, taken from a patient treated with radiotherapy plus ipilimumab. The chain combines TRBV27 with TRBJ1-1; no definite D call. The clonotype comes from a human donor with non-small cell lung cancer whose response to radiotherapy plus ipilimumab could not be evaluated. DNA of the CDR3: TGTGCCAGCAAACTAAGAGGAAACCGGAACACTGAAGCTTTCTTT. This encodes CASKLRGNRNTEAFF.